One sample yielded the 29 T cell receptor beta chains listed below, sequenced in a study of blood T cell repertoires in COVID-19. Profiled with immunoSEQ multiplex PCR; TCRdb holds only in-frame clones, not every one. The table has 200,000 to 300,000 clones, approximately 86% seen once. What was sequenced was PBMCs or T cells enriched from blood (not recorded which). These receptor sequences come from a woman aged 25 to 45 with acute COVID-19.

This clone was seen many times. The V call is TRBV19, the J call TRBJ1-3, with D maybe TRBD1 (6 bases). CDR3 size: 17 residues. Germline V gene sequence: CDR1 LNHDA, CDR2 SQIVND (reference sequence). Between the trimmed V and J ends, which lost 5 bases and 0 bases, there was a span of 17 bases. CDR3 loop: CASSLDSSLYSGNTIYF. The CDR3 DNA reads TGTGCCAGTAGTCTGGACAGTTCCCTATACTCTGGAAACACCATATATTTT.

The V call is TRBV7-9, the J call TRBJ2-3, with no clear D. The germline CDR1 and CDR2 sequences are SEHNR and FQNEAQ (reference sequence). V was cut by 4 bases and J by 9 bases, with 8 bases left in between. The CDR3 loop spans 11 amino acids. CDR3 residues: CASSYSYTQYF. The CDR3, as DNA: TGTGCCAGCAGCTATTCCTACACGCAGTATTTT.

The J gene is TRBJ2-2, the V gene TRBV4-1; D perhaps matches TRBD2 (5 bases). Germline-derived CDR1 and CDR2 are MGHRA and YSYEKL. The CDR3 runs 15 residues. The V end was cut by 4 bases, the J end by 4 bases, with 13 bases between. CDR3 in amino acids: CASSPLEGTTGELFF. For the CDR3, the DNA is TGCGCCAGCAGCCCCCTTGAGGGTACCACCGGGGAGCTGTTTTTT.

The chain links TRBV6-2 or TRBV6-3 to TRBJ2-1, with 7 bases identical to TRBD1. Unmatched junction bases numbered 8, after V lost 6 bases and J lost 6 bases. Per the germline V gene, CDR1 is MNHEY and CDR2 is SVGEGT. The CDR3 consists of 14 residues. The CDR3 bases are TGTGCCAGCAGGCCTAGGGGGCGGTTCAATGAGCAGTTCTTC. Amino acid sequence: CASRPRGRFNEQFF.

V usage is TRBV6-2 or TRBV6-3 and J usage is TRBJ2-3, with TRBD2 identical over 10 bases. With 2 bases clipped from V and 4 bases from J, the junction kept 9 bases outside the gene matches. The CDR3 loop spans 17 amino acids. Germline V CDR1 and CDR2: MNHEY, SVGEGT. The CDR3 DNA reads TGTGCCAGCAGTTACCCAAGCCTAGCGGGGGTCGCAGATACGCAGTATTTT. Its translation: CASSYPSLAGVADTQYF.

The chain carries TRBV6-5 and TRBJ1-1, with 8 positions matching TRBD1. The germline CDR1 and CDR2 sequences are MNHEY and SVGAGI. There are 16 residues in the CDR3. Trimming took 2 bases from V and 1 from J; bases not matched to a gene: 6. The CDR3 nucleotides read TGTGCCAGCAGTTACCTGAGGGGACAGGCGAACACTGAAGCTTTCTTT. It codes for CASSYLRGQANTEAFF.

Concerning this clone: This sequence may be a read error, since a much larger clone differs from it by one base. Here the CDR3 reads CASSDRGNQPQHF. The DNA for the CDR3 is TGTGCCAGCAGCGACAGGGGCAATCAGCCCCAGCATTTT. The chain recombines TRBV7-2 with TRBJ1-5, with 7 bases identical to TRBD1. The CDR3 loop spans 13 amino acids. V shed 5 bases, J shed 2 bases, and the junction held 0 bases outside the gene matches. CDR1 is SGHTA, CDR2 FQGNSA, per germline.

This chain connects TRBV7-9 to TRBJ1-3, with 7 bases fitting TRBD1. The CDR3 spans 15 residues. J gave up 2 bases and V 0 bases, and 1 base lay outside the gene matches. From germline, CDR1 is SEHNR and CDR2 FQNEAQ (reference sequence). CDR3 DNA: TGTGCCAGCAGCTTAGCCGGACAGGCTGGAAACACCATATATTTT. The encoded protein is CASSLAGQAGNTIYF.

V gene TRBV6-6 combines with J gene TRBJ1-5, with 8 bases lining up with TRBD1. The germline V gene encodes CDR1 MNHNY and CDR2 SVGAGI (reference sequence). The CDR3 consists of 15 residues. V lost 2 bases, J lost 4 bases, and 4 bases stayed unmatched. The DNA for the CDR3 is TGTGCCAGCAGTTACCTCAGGGGGCAGAATCAGCCCCAGCATTTT. Its protein product is CASSYLRGQNQPQHF.

V gene TRBV4-3 combines with J gene TRBJ1-4, with 7 bases that match TRBD1. V shed 3 bases, J shed 5 bases, and the junction held 3 bases outside the gene matches. The germline V gene encodes CDR1 LGHNA and CDR2 YSLEER. The CDR3 has 14 residues. For the CDR3, the DNA is TGCGCCAGCAGCCAGGGACAGCGAAATGAAAAACTGTTTTTT. It encodes CASSQGQRNEKLFF.

V is TRBV6-2 or TRBV6-3 and J is TRBJ2-3; 7 bases align to TRBD1. The CDR3 loop spans 17 amino acids. CDR1 is MNHEY and CDR2 is SVGEGT in the germline V gene. J lost 2 bases, V lost 4 bases, and 12 bases had no gene match. The CDR3 spells CASSSPPDRRYTDTQYF. The CDR3 coding sequence is TGTGCCAGCAGTTCCCCCCCGGACAGGCGTTACACAGATACGCAGTATTTT.

V and J are TRBV11-3 and TRBJ2-7, with a weak D call TRBD1 (5 bases). CDR3 length: 15 residues. Germline V gene data show CDR1 as SGHNT and CDR2 as YENEEA. Trimming removed 0 bases from V and 2 bases from J, with 11 bases in between. Here the CDR3 DNA reads TGTGCCAGCAGCTTAGAACCAGGGTCCACCTACGAGCAGTACTTC. Its translation: CASSLEPGSTYEQYF.

V usage is TRBV25-1 and J usage is TRBJ1-4; 9 bases agree with TRBD1. The CDR3 is 13 amino acids. Trimming cost V 6 bases and J 7 bases; bases outside gene matches: 3. The germline V gene has CDR1 MGHDK and CDR2 SYGVNS. The CDR3 nucleotides are TGTGCCAGCAGGGGACAGGGAGTTGAAAAACTGTTTTTT. Residues: CASRGQGVEKLFF. Supplemented by reference TRBV25-1 and TRBJ1-4, the full variable domain reads EADIYQTPRYLVIGTGKKITLECSQTMGHDKMYWYQQDPGMELHLIHYSYGVNSTEKGDLSSESTVSRIRTEHFPLTLESARPSHTSQYLCASRGQGVEKLFFGSGTQLSVL.

Here the CDR3 DNA reads TGTGCCAGCAGCACCGGGACACTCAATGAAAAACTGTTTTTT. It specifies CASSTGTLNEKLFF. The chain joins TRBV7-9 to TRBJ1-4, with D perhaps matching TRBD1 (6 bases). V dropped 5 bases and J dropped 5 bases, with 12 bases sitting between them. The CDR3 covers 14 residues. Germline V gene data show CDR1 as SEHNR and CDR2 as FQNEAQ (reference sequence).

The sample holds one count of this clone. The genes are TRBV12-3 or TRBV12-4 and TRBJ1-1; no reliable D call. This CDR3 contains 12 residues. V was trimmed by 2 bases and J by 3 bases, leaving 4 bases between them. The CDR3, as DNA: TGTGCCAGCAGTTTATCTTACACTGAAGCTTTCTTT. As protein: CASSLSYTEAFF.

The J gene is TRBJ1-1, the V gene TRBV29-1; no clear D gene. From germline, CDR1 is SQVTM and CDR2 ANQGSEA. V was shortened by 4 bases and J by 0 bases, with 9 bases between the two germline ends. The CDR3 has 13 amino acids. The CDR3 here is CSVANSMNTEAFF. The CDR3 region has the DNA TGCAGCGTTGCAAACAGCATGAACACTGAAGCTTTCTTT. The full variable domain, completed using reference TRBV29-1 and TRBJ1-1, is SAVISQKPSRDICQRGTSLTIQCQVDSQVTMMFWYRQQPGQSLTLIATANQGSEATYESGFVIDKFPISRPNLTFSTLTVSNMSPEDSSIYLCSVANSMNTEAFFGQGTRLTVV.

The chain links TRBV4-3 to TRBJ2-7, with D possibly matching TRBD1 (6 bases). This CDR3 has 15 amino acids. V lost 4 bases, J lost 0 bases, and 13 bases lay in between. Germline V gene lookup returns CDR1 LGHNA and CDR2 YSLEER. The CDR3 nucleotides are TGCGCCAGCAGCCTGGACAGTTCTAGCTCCTACGAGCAGTACTTC. Its protein is CASSLDSSSSYEQYF.

This CDR3 reads CASSLAGSGINSPLHF. CDR3 DNA: TGTGCCAGCAGCTTAGCCGGCTCAGGAATAAATTCACCCCTCCACTTT. The J gene is TRBJ1-6, the V gene TRBV7-9; D uncertain. The CDR3 extends over 16 amino acids. Germline assignment: CDR1 SEHNR and CDR2 FQNEAQ (reference sequence). V gave up 0 bases and J gave up 7 bases, with 13 bases separating them.

This clone was detected a few times. The chain uses TRBV7-2 and TRBJ2-7, with D uncertain. The V and J ends lost 1 base and 3 bases respectively, with 10 bases between them. The CDR3 sequence is 14 residues long. Per germline, CDR1 SGHTA and CDR2 FQGNSA. The CDR3 loop reads CASSLDRGYYEQYF. Here the CDR3 DNA reads TGTGCCAGCAGCTTAGATCGAGGCTACTACGAGCAGTACTTC. The whole variable domain, remainder taken from reference TRBV7-2 and TRBJ2-7, is GAGVSQSPSNKVTEKGKDVELRCDPISGHTALYWYRQSLGQGLEFLIYFQGNSAPDKSGLPSDRFSAERTGGSVSTLTIQRTQQEDSAVYLCASSLDRGYYEQYFGPGTRLTVT.

This clone was observed a single time. This sequence joins TRBV3-1 (or the pseudogene TRBV3-2) and TRBJ1-1, with 9 bases lining up with TRBD1. The CDR3 contains 19 residues. Unmatched junction bases numbered 13, after V lost 1 base and J lost 1 base. The germline CDR1 and CDR2 sequences are LGHDT and YNNKEL (reference sequence). The CDR3 DNA reads as TGTGCCAGCAGCCAAGGTCCCCGGACAGGGGCAGCATGGAACACTGAAGCTTTCTTT. Amino acid sequence: CASSQGPRTGAAWNTEAFF.

The gene calls are TRBV7-6 and TRBJ2-1, with 9 bases aligning to TRBD2. Per the germline V gene, CDR1 is SGHVS and CDR2 is FNYEAQ. The CDR3 sequence is 15 residues long. With V trimmed by 2 bases and J by 6 bases, 5 bases remained unmatched. The CDR3 DNA follows: TGTGCCAGCAGCTTAAACAGCGGGGGGCTCAATGAGCAGTTCTTC. Translation gives CASSLNSGGLNEQFF.

On this clone: One end of the junction does not line up with germline, which may come from a read error. This chain joins TRBV7-9 and TRBJ1-2; TRBD1 agrees at 8 bases. CDR1 is SEHNR, CDR2 FQNEAQ, per germline (reference sequence). CDR3 length equals 12 residues. In nucleotides, the CDR3 is TGTGCCAGCAGCGCCGGTAGGCTGGACAGGGTCTTC. The encoded protein is CASSAGRLDRVF.

This clone showed up just a few times. The genes are TRBV5-4 and TRBJ1-1, with a tentative D call TRBD1 (6 bases). The CDR3 is 14 amino acids. Germline V CDR1 and CDR2: SGHNT, YYREEE (reference sequence). V gave up 2 bases and J gave up 4 bases, with 12 bases separating them. The CDR3 DNA follows: TGTGCCAGCAGCTTATCAGGGGCAGGCACTGAAGCTTTCTTT. Its translation is CASSLSGAGTEAFF.

The chain is built from TRBV6-5 and TRBJ2-1; D perhaps matches TRBD1 (5 bases). Between the trimmed V and J ends, which lost 2 bases and 2 bases, there was a span of 10 bases. The CDR3 runs to 15 residues. Germline V gives CDR1 MNHEY, CDR2 SVGAGI. CDR3 amino acids: CASSYGADTYNEQFF. The CDR3 DNA reads TGTGCCAGCAGTTACGGGGCTGATACCTACAATGAGCAGTTCTTC.

V and J are TRBV19 and TRBJ2-5; D is perhaps TRBD2 (6 bases). Per the germline V gene, CDR1 is LNHDA and CDR2 is SQIVND (reference sequence). The CDR3 contains 15 residues. Deletions cut 3 bases from V and 2 bases from J, with 13 bases between. CDR3 loop: CASSMGVEGQETQYF. The CDR3 region has the DNA TGTGCCAGTAGTATGGGCGTGGAGGGTCAAGAGACCCAGTACTTC.

CDR3 residues: CASSLSQGADTQYF. For the CDR3, the DNA is TGTGCCAGCAGTTTATCGCAGGGTGCAGATACGCAGTATTTT. This sequence joins TRBV27 and TRBJ2-3, with a weak D call TRBD1 (5 bases). Trimming took 0 bases from V and 4 from J, leaving 8 bases between them. Germline assignment: CDR1 MNHEY and CDR2 SMNVEV (reference sequence). This CDR3 is 14 amino acids long.

V gene TRBV19 combines with J gene TRBJ1-2; D gene ambiguous. V was pared by 4 bases and J by 6 bases, with 21 bases between. The CDR3 loop spans 16 amino acids. The germline V gene has CDR1 LNHDA and CDR2 SQIVND (reference sequence). The chain's CDR3 is CASSTLGQTKRDGYTF. The CDR3 DNA is TGTGCCAGTAGTACCCTGGGCCAAACAAAGAGGGATGGCTACACCTTC.

V and J are TRBV7-8 and TRBJ2-1, with D tentatively TRBD1 (5 bases). There are 15 residues in the CDR3. Trimming pared 1 base from V and 4 bases from J, leaving 11 bases between. Germline CDR1 reads SGHVS; CDR2 reads FQNEAQ. This CDR3 is CASSLVEDSYNEQFF. Here the CDR3 DNA reads TGTGCCAGCAGCTTAGTCGAAGACAGTTACAATGAGCAGTTCTTC.

DNA of the CDR3: TGTGCCAGCAGCAAACAGGGAATCACAGATACGCAGTATTTT. Translated: CASSKQGITDTQYF. The chain employs TRBV13 and TRBJ2-3, with D perhaps TRBD1 (6 bases). CDR3 length: 14 residues. V was cut by 5 bases and J by 2 bases, with 11 bases left in between. Germline assignment: CDR1 PRHDT and CDR2 FYEKMQ (reference sequence).